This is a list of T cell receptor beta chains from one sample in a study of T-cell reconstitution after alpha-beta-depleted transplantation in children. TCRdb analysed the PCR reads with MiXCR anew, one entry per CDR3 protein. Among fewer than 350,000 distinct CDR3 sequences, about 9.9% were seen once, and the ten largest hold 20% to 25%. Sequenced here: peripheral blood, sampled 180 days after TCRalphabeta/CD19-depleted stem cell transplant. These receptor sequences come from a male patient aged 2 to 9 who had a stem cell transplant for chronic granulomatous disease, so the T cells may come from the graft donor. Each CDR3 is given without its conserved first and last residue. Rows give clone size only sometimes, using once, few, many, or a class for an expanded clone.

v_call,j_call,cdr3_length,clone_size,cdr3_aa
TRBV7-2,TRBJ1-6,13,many,ASSKVEGYNSPLH
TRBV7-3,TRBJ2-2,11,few,ASSLGTLGELF
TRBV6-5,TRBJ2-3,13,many,ASSFIGIGEDTQY
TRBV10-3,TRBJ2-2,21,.,AISPLNPFAGTGVKRRTGELF
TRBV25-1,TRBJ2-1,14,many,ASSALGSGGYNEQF
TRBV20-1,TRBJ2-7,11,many,SAPWWGYGEQY
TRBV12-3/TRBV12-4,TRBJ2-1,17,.,AISLSGLAGGASYNEQF
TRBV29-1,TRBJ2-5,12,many,SVRNPGRLETQY
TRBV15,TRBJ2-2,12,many,ATSRVPNTGELF
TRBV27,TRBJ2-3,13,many,ASSEDPLGTDTQY
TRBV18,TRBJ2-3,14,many,ASSLLTGEAGDTQY
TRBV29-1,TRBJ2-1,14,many,SVVYRREREGDEQF
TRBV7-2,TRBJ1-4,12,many,ASSLGLSNEKLF
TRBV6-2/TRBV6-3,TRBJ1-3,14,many,ASYNRTGPSGNTIY
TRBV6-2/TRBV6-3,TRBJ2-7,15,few,ASNSEGNLGWVAEQY
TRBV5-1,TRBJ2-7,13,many,ASSWDGGVSYEQY
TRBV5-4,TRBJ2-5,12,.,ASAQGQEEETQY
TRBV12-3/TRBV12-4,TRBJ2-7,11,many,ASSFGTTYEQY
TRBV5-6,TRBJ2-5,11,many,ASSSPRDRAQY
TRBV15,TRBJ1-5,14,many,ATSRRTGAFNQPQH
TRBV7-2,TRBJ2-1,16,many,ASSLRAGGRVSYNEQF
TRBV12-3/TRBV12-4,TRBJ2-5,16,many,ASSLMRLAGAIQETQY
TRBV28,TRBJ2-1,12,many,ATLLAGIPNEQF
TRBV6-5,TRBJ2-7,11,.,ASSYGLGYEQY
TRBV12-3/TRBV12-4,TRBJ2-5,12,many,ASSYSGGTETQY
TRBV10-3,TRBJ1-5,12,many,AISESSLRQPQH
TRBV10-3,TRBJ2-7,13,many,AISVGAGGSGEQY
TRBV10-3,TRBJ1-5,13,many,AISEQGKGNQPQH
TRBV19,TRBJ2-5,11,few,ASSIGSGKIQY
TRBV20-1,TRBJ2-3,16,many,SATPGLAVDYTTDTQY
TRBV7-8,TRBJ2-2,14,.,ASSFWGLAVSGELF
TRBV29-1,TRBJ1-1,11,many,SVSTGLSTEAF
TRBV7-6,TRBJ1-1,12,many,ASSPQGRNTEAF
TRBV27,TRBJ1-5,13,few,ASSLRAGSTQPQH
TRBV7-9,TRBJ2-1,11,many,ASSLGLGPEQF
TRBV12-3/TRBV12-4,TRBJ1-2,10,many,ASSTGHYGYT
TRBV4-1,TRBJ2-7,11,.,ASSQAGNYEQY
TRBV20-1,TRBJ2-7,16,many,SAPPRGIKGGLLYEQY
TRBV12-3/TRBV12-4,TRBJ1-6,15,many,ASSPGTAFRPYSPLH
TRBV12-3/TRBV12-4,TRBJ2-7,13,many,ASSPTGRGVYEQY
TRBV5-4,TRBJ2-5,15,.,ASSLALGTSGQETQY
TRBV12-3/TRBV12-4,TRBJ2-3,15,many,ASSRTSGLRLTDTQY
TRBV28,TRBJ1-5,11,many,ASSFGFGQPQH
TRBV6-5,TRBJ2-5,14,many,ASSYTRGRGHETQY
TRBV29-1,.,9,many,SVGDGYEQF
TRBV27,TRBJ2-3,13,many,ASSFGELSTDTQY
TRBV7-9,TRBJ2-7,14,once,ASSTRTGQGSYEQH
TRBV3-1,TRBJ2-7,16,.,ASSQSVARGGGYSRQY
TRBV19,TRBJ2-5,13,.,ASSIDRGPQETQY
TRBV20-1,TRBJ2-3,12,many,SARDPREVTTQY
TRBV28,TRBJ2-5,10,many,ASGWSAETQY
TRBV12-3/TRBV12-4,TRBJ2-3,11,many,ASSFGRLDTQY
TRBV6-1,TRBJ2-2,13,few,ASTRQVTNTGELF
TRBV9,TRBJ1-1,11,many,ASSVGGDTEAF
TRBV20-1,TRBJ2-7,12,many,SARGSGLAYEQY